The T cell receptor beta chain described here comes from a study of blood T cell repertoires in COVID-19. Study in general: Sources were T cells, B-cell-depleted T cells, or PBMCs; the material itself was cDNA or gDNA.

Methods used by the authors: Amplification from reference gene primers served as the basis for estimated nucleated cell counts. Sequencing used immunoSEQ multiplex PCR; TCRdb keeps in-frame clones, though not all of them. V and J calls and clone size are copied from that table; D and trimming were computed from the DNA. This table holds over 300,000 clones, around 90% found once. Germline trimming cut 6 bases from V and 8 bases from J; bases unmatched to any gene: 8. The germline V gene encodes CDR1 KGHSH and CDR2 LQKENI. This CDR3 is 14 amino acids long. The receptor was derived from a man in his forties or fifties with acute or convalescent COVID-19. The sample taken for sequencing was peripheral blood. The V and J genes are TRBV18 and TRBJ1-4, with TRBD1 identical over 8 bases. The CDR3 bases are TGTGCCAGCTCCGTGGACAGGGTGGGAGAAAAACTGTTTTTT. Its protein product is CASSVDRVGEKLFF.